A single sample gave rise to the 16 T cell receptor beta chains below, sequenced in a study of identical twins. MiXCR, applied by TCRdb to the 5' RACE reads, yields one record per CDR3 protein. The sample records about 290,000 distinct CDR3 sequences, 9.5% being singletons. These data were also reused for a study on yellow fever vaccine responses in identical twins.

The material sequenced was CD8+ T cells sorted from blood. The receptors originated from a young woman in good health.

This clonotype was detected many times. The chain links TRBV3-1 to TRBJ2-7, with D possibly matching TRBD1 (6 bases). The CDR3 totals 15 residues. Germline V gives CDR1 LGHDT, CDR2 YNNKEL (reference sequence). Trimming pared 1 base from V and 4 bases from J, leaving 14 bases between. The CDR3 sequence: CASSQVSQGQYEQYF. As DNA, the CDR3 is TGTGCCAGCAGCCAAGTATCACAGGGACAATACGAGCAGTACTTC.

This clonotype was observed a few times. This chain links TRBV5-6 with TRBJ2-7, with TRBD1 as a possible D gene (5 bases). The germline V gene encodes CDR1 SGHDT and CDR2 YYEEEE. The length of the CDR3 is 14 residues. Trimming cost V 2 bases and J 1 base, with 10 bases left between them. CDR3 nucleotide sequence: TGTGCCAGCAGCTTAGGGGCGAGGTCCTACGAGCAGTACTTC. Translation gives CASSLGARSYEQYF.

This clonotype has only a few counts. This sequence joins TRBV3-1 and TRBJ2-1; no definite D call. V was trimmed by 2 bases and J by 5 bases, leaving 10 bases between them. The V gene's germline CDR1 is LGHDT and CDR2 YNNKEL (reference sequence). CDR3 length: 14 amino acids. The CDR3: CASSQIEGHNEQFF. The CDR3 coding sequence is TGTGCCAGCAGCCAAATCGAAGGACACAATGAGCAGTTCTTC.

This clonotype was counted at least ten times. This chain uses TRBV6-1 with TRBJ2-7; no reliable D call. Trimming stripped 4 bases from V and 4 bases from J, with 11 bases between. The CDR3 covers 13 residues. Germline V lookup: CDR1 MNHNS, CDR2 SASEGT. The CDR3 loop is CASSVSFTYEQYF. The DNA of the CDR3 is TGTGCCAGCAGTGTCTCCTTCACGTACGAGCAGTACTTC.

This clonotype was seen at least ten times. This chain links TRBV7-6 with TRBJ1-1; TRBD1 matches 7 bases. CDR1 and CDR2 (germline): SGHVS, FNYEAQ. V lost 6 bases and J lost 3; bases outside the gene matches: 13. CDR3 length: 16 residues. CDR3 region: CASSFGTTTGDTEAFF. CDR3 sequence (DNA): TGTGCCAGCAGTTTTGGGACGACAACAGGGGACACTGAAGCTTTCTTT. Using reference TRBV7-6 and TRBJ1-1 for the parts outside the CDR3, the full variable domain is GAGVSQSPRYKVTKRGQDVALRCDPISGHVSLYWYRQALGQGPEFLTYFNYEAQQDKSGLPNDRFSAERPEGSISTLTIQRTEQRDSAMYRCASSFGTTTGDTEAFFGQGTRLTVV.

This clonotype was detected many times. The chain has TRBV20-1 and TRBJ2-7; D not resolved. CDR3 length: 13 amino acids. CDR1 DFQATT and CDR2 SNEGSKA come from the germline V gene (reference sequence). The V gene lost 5 bases and the J gene lost 0 bases, with 11 bases spanning the gap. CDR3 in DNA: TGCAGTGCTCGATGGGATACCTCCTACGAGCAGTACTTC. It yields the protein CSARWDTSYEQYF.

In its sample, this clonotype was seen a few times. The chain uses TRBV29-1 and TRBJ2-3; D call uncertain. The CDR3 extends over 13 amino acids. CDR1 is SQVTM and CDR2 is ANQGSEA in the germline V gene. The ends were cut back, 8 bases at V and 3 bases at J, with 15 bases in the middle. CDR3 DNA sequence: TGCAGCCCCTTACCGTATGGTACAGATACGCAGTATTTT. Residues: CSPLPYGTDTQYF.

This clonotype was detected a few times. This sequence joins TRBV6-4 and TRBJ2-3; D perhaps matches TRBD2 (6 bases). V gave up 5 bases and J gave up 0 bases, with 12 bases separating them. The CDR3 contains 15 residues. Germline values: CDR1 MRHNA, CDR2 SNTAGT. The CDR3 DNA is TGTGCCAGCAGTCAGGAGGGGCTGAGCACAGATACGCAGTATTTT. Protein: CASSQEGLSTDTQYF.

This clonotype was counted between two and nine times. The J gene is TRBJ2-1, the V gene TRBV4-3, with TRBD2 identical over 11 bases. Germline loops: CDR1 LGHNA, CDR2 YSLEER. This CDR3 comprises 19 residues. V trimming: 4 bases; J trimming: 6 bases; junction bases outside the gene matches: 17. The DNA for the CDR3 is TGCGCCAGCAGCCTCGGCGGAACTAGCGGGAGTAATTTTTCCAATGAGCAGTTCTTC. Its translation is CASSLGGTSGSNFSNEQFF.

The table lists this clonotype with a few counts. The chain links TRBV9 to TRBJ2-2, with 15 bases fitting TRBD2. J lost 3 bases, V lost 5 bases, and 5 bases had no gene match. Germline assignment: CDR1 SGDLS and CDR2 YYNGEE. The CDR3 is made up of 17 amino acids. The CDR3 coding sequence is TGTGCCAGCAGAGGACTAGCGGGGGGGCCGCACACCGGGGAGCTGTTTTTT. Amino acid sequence: CASRGLAGGPHTGELFF.

This clonotype was detected a few times. The genes are TRBV2 and TRBJ2-4; 8 bases are a match to TRBD2. CDR1 and CDR2 (germline): SNHLY, FYNNEI. This CDR3 comprises 16 residues. The V and J ends lost 5 bases and 5 bases, in that order; junction bases with no gene match: 11. CDR3 in amino acids: CASSTGGGVFQNIQYF. The CDR3 DNA reads as TGTGCCAGCAGTACCGGGGGGGGTGTGTTTCAAAACATTCAGTACTTC.

In this sample, this clonotype turned up many times. CDR3 protein: CASSYPFQETQYF. CDR3 in DNA: TGTGCCAGCAGTTACCCCTTCCAAGAGACCCAGTACTTC. The chain couples TRBV6-6 to TRBJ2-5; D unclear. Germline assignment: CDR1 MNHNY and CDR2 SVGAGI (reference sequence). Trimming stripped 2 bases from V and 1 base from J, with 5 bases between. The CDR3 is made up of 13 amino acids.

This clonotype showed up many times. This chain uses TRBV20-1 with TRBJ2-1; TRBD2 agrees at 10 bases. Germline CDR1 is DFQATT and CDR2 is SNEGSKA (reference sequence). The CDR3 has 14 amino acids. Germline trimming cut 1 base from V and 8 bases from J; bases unmatched to any gene: 5. CDR3 in DNA: TGCAGTGCTAGAGGGCTAGCGGGGGTGTATGAGCAGTTCTTC. It codes for CSARGLAGVYEQFF.

In its sample, this clonotype was seen a few times. The chain couples TRBV6-1 to TRBJ2-7; unclear D gene. The CDR3 covers 17 residues. From germline, CDR1 is MNHNS and CDR2 SASEGT. V lost 2 bases and J 4 bases, leaving 21 bases between the germline ends. CDR3 amino acids: CASSELAVLGSVYEQYF. DNA of the CDR3: TGTGCCAGCAGTGAATTGGCGGTTTTGGGCAGCGTGTACGAGCAGTACTTC.

The sample holds many counts of this clonotype. The J gene is TRBJ2-1, the V gene TRBV19; TRBD2 matches 9 bases. V was clipped by 6 bases and J by 6 bases; unmatched bases: 6. Germline CDR1 reads LNHDA; CDR2 reads SQIVND (reference sequence). The CDR3 totals 14 residues. The CDR3 spells CASRAGGPGNEQFF. The DNA for the CDR3 is TGTGCCAGTAGGGCGGGGGGGCCTGGCAATGAGCAGTTCTTC.

The sample holds many counts of this clonotype. The chain links TRBV7-2 to TRBJ2-4; D may match TRBD1 or TRBD2 (5 bases each). The CDR3 covers 14 residues. V lost 5 bases and J lost 6, with 14 bases in between. The germline gives CDR1 SGHTA, CDR2 FQGNSA. In DNA form, the CDR3 reads TGTGCCAGCAGCGAGTTCAGGGAGATAAACATTCAGTACTTC. Its translation is CASSEFREINIQYF.